A selection of T cell receptor beta chains follows, all from one sample in a study of OX40 agonist ivuxolimab in advanced cancers. The assay was immunoSEQ multiplex PCR, and TCRdb's table has in-frame clones only and misses some. The profile covers roughly 53,000 clones, with about four fifths appearing a single time and around 0.65% taken by the ten largest. The sequencing here drew on CD4+ or CD8+ T cells sorted from blood, taken in a trial of the OX40 agonist ivuxolimab. All receptors come from an adult with an advanced solid tumor such as melanoma, head and neck, liver or kidney cancer. Each CDR3 is given with its conserved first and last residue. A D gene is named only where the DNA matches it firmly. Clone size is given for some rows only: seen once, a few or many times, or a class if the clone is expanded.

d_call: .
v_call: TRBV30
clone_size: .
cdr3_aa: CAWSGRTGERLYF

d_call: .
v_call: TRBV30
clone_size: .
cdr3_aa: CAWRASTDTQYF

d_call: .
v_call: TRBV7-6
clone_size: .
cdr3_aa: CASSWRPGEETQYF

d_call: .
v_call: TRBV5-1
clone_size: .
cdr3_aa: CASSPQRTDHYGYTF

d_call: .
v_call: TRBV11-3
clone_size: .
cdr3_aa: CASSLPGGQPQHF

d_call: .
v_call: TRBV6-6
clone_size: .
cdr3_aa: CASSYSGGGNTEAFF

d_call: TRBD2
v_call: TRBV4-2
clone_size: .
cdr3_aa: CASSQLLAGGYDEQFF

d_call: .
v_call: TRBV5-6
clone_size: .
cdr3_aa: CASSPLQTTGNTIYF

d_call: .
v_call: TRBV18
clone_size: .
cdr3_aa: CASSQGAGELFF

d_call: .
v_call: TRBV10-3
clone_size: .
cdr3_aa: CAIRESSYNEQFF

d_call: .
v_call: TRBV7-6
clone_size: .
cdr3_aa: CASSVYPGIDEKLFF

d_call: TRBD1
v_call: TRBV7-6
clone_size: .
cdr3_aa: CASSQGQGNYEQYF

d_call: .
v_call: TRBV5-5
clone_size: .
cdr3_aa: CASSLFGDNEQFF

d_call: .
v_call: TRBV9
clone_size: .
cdr3_aa: CASSPDFRGQYF

d_call: TRBD1
v_call: TRBV19
clone_size: .
cdr3_aa: CASVPRDRNYGYTF

d_call: .
v_call: TRBV29-1
clone_size: .
cdr3_aa: CSVEEGSQTWTQYF

d_call: .
v_call: TRBV9
clone_size: .
cdr3_aa: CASNTRGGSTDTQYF

d_call: .
v_call: TRBV2
clone_size: .
cdr3_aa: CASILDSYEKLFF

d_call: .
v_call: TRBV19
clone_size: .
cdr3_aa: CASSIEGAYSEAFF

d_call: TRBD2
v_call: TRBV7-2
clone_size: once
cdr3_aa: CASSSQTSGVETQYF

d_call: .
v_call: TRBV11-1
clone_size: .
cdr3_aa: CASSLGTASHYGYTF

d_call: TRBD1
v_call: TRBV6-5
clone_size: .
cdr3_aa: CASSQSGQGTEAFF

d_call: .
v_call: TRBV4-1
clone_size: .
cdr3_aa: CASSQTGGLQETQYF

d_call: .
v_call: TRBV9
clone_size: .
cdr3_aa: CASSVDRTSPRDYGYTF

d_call: .
v_call: TRBV19
clone_size: .
cdr3_aa: CASSIVAGRAYEQYF

d_call: .
v_call: TRBV5-5
clone_size: .
cdr3_aa: CASSRDLSGANVLTF

d_call: TRBD1
v_call: TRBV28
clone_size: .
cdr3_aa: CATRTGGAEQYF

d_call: TRBD2
v_call: TRBV7-6
clone_size: .
cdr3_aa: CASSLGLAGAYEQYF